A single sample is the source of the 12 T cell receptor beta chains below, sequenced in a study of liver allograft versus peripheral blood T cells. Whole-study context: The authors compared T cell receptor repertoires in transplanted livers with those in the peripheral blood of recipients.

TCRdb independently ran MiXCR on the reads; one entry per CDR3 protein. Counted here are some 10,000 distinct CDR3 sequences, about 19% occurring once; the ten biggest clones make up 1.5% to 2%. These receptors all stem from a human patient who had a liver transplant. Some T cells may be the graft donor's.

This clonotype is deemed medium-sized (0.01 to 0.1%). The CDR3 sequence: CASSPIGRGGQPQHF. Here the CDR3 DNA reads TGTGCCAGCTCACCAATCGGGCGCGGAGGTCAGCCCCAGCATTTT. The chain links TRBV18 to TRBJ1-5, with D unclear. V lost 2 bases and J lost 6, with 14 bases in between. There are 15 residues in the CDR3. Per the germline V gene, CDR1 is KGHSH and CDR2 is LQKENI.

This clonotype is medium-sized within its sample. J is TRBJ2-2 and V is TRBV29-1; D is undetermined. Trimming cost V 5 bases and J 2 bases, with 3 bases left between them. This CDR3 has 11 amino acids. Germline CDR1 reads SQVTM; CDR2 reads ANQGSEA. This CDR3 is CSVSNTGELFF. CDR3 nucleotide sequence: TGCAGCGTTTCTAACACCGGGGAGCTGTTTTTT.

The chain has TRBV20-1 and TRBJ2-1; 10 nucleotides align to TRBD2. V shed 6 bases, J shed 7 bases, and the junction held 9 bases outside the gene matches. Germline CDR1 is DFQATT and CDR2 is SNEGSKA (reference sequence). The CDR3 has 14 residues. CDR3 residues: CSAFSGRGGNEQFF. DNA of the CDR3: TGCAGTGCCTTCAGCGGGAGGGGTGGTAATGAGCAGTTCTTC.

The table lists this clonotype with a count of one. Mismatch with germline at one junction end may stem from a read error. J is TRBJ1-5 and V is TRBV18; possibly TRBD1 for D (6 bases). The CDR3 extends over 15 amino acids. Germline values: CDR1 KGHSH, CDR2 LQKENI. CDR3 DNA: TGTGTCAGCTCACCATTTAACAGGGCGAATCAGCCCCAGCATTTT. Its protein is CVSSPFNRANQPQHF.

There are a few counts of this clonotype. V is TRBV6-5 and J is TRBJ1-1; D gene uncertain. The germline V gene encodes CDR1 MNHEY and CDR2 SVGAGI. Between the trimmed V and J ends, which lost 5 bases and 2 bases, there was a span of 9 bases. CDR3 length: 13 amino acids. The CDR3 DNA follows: TGTGCCAGCAGTGCTCAGATAAACACTGAAGCTTTCTTT. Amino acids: CASSAQINTEAFF.

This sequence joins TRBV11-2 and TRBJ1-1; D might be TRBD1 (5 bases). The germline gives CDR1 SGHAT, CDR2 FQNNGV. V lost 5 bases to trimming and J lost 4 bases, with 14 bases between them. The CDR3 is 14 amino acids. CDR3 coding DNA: TGTGCCAGCAGCCCTCCACCTGGGACCACTGAAGCTTTCTTT. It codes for CASSPPPGTTEAFF.

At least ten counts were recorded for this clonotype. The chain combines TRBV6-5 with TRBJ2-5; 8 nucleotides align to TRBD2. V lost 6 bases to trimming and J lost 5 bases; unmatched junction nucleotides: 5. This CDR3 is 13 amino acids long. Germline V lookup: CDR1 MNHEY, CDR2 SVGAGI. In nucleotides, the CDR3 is TGTGCCAGCAGCCGGACTAGCCGTGAGACCCAGTACTTC. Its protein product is CASSRTSRETQYF.

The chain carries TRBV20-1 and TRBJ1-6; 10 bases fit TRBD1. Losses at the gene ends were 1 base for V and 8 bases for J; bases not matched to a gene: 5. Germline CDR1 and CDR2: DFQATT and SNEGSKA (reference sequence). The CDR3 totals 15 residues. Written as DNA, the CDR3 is TGCAGTGCTAGAGCATTAGGGACAGGGGATTCACCCCTCCACTTT. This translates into CSARALGTGDSPLHF.

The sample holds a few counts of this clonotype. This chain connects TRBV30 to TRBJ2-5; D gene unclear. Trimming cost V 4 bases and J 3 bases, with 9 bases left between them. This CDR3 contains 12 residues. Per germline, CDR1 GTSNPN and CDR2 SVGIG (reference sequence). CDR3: CAWNTLEETQYF. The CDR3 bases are TGTGCCTGGAATACCCTCGAAGAGACCCAGTACTTC.

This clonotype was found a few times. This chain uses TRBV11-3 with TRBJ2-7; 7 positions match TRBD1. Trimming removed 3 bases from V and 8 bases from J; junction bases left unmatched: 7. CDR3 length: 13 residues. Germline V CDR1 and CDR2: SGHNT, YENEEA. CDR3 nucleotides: TGTGCCAGCAGCTTGCGGACAGGAGGTCAGCAGTACTTC. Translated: CASSLRTGGQQYF.

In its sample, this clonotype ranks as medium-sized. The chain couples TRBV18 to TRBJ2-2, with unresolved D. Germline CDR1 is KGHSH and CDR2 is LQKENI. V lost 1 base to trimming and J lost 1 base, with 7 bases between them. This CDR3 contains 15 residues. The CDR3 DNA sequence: TGTGCCAGCTCACCACGGGCAGAGAACACCGGGGAGCTGTTTTTT. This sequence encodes CASSPRAENTGELFF.

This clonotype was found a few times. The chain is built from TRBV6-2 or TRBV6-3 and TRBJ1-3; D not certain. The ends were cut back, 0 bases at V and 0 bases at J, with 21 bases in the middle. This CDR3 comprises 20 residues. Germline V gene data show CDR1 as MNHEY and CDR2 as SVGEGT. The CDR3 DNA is TGTGCCAGCAGTTACTCCTCTTTAATACCACAGCGAAGCTCTGGAAACACCATATATTTT. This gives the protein CASSYSSLIPQRSSGNTIYF.